Listed here are 18 T cell receptor beta chains from one sample, sequenced in a study of a mutant IDH1 vaccine in newly diagnosed glioma. The sample's time point: week 23, last vaccination. In every dose of vaccine, 300 ug of mutant IDH1 20-mer peptide was given alongside topical imiquimod. What these receptors recognize is not known. Repertoires were generated with immunoSEQ multiplex PCR, while TCRdb's copy carries only in-frame clones and drops some. This sample has roughly 43,000 clones; 70% to 85% occur once, and the top ten carry 2% to 2.5%. The material sequenced was PBMCs, taken from a glioma patient whose treatment included an IDH1 peptide vaccine. The receptors here all came from a woman aged 18-35 years with glioma. Some clones in this sample may be carry-over from other donors' samples.

The chain recombines TRBV30 with TRBJ1-2; D may be TRBD1 (6 bases). The CDR3 is 11 residues long. Trimming removed 4 bases from V and 3 bases from J, with 6 bases in between. Germline V gene lookup returns CDR1 GTSNPN and CDR2 SVGIG (reference sequence). The CDR3 DNA reads as TGTGCCTGGAACAGGGACTATGGCTACACCTTC. It codes for CAWNRDYGYTF.

This chain uses TRBV7-9 with TRBJ2-7; D remains unclear. The CDR3 length is 13 residues. The germline gives CDR1 SEHNR, CDR2 FQNEAQ (reference sequence). The V gene lost 4 bases and the J gene lost 7 bases, with 14 bases spanning the gap. This CDR3 reads CASSSLLVGEQYF. Here the CDR3 DNA reads TGTGCCAGCAGCTCCCTCCTAGTGGGTGAGCAGTACTTC.

CDR3 residues: CASSRGQGWTEAFF. Written as DNA, the CDR3 is TGTGCCAGCTCACGCGGACAGGGTTGGACTGAAGCTTTCTTT. The chain recombines TRBV18 with TRBJ1-1, with TRBD1 matching 8 bases. J gave up 5 bases and V 4 bases, and 6 bases lay outside the gene matches. The V gene's germline CDR1 is KGHSH and CDR2 LQKENI. The CDR3 has 14 amino acids.

This chain links TRBV9 with TRBJ1-1; D not certain. Trimming took 0 bases from V and 3 from J, leaving 18 bases between them. Germline V gene data show CDR1 as SGDLS and CDR2 as YYNGEE. The CDR3 totals 17 residues. CDR3 region: CASSVGPGPPVDTEAFF. DNA of the CDR3: TGTGCCAGCAGCGTAGGTCCGGGCCCCCCAGTGGACACTGAAGCTTTCTTT.

This sequence joins TRBV5-6 and TRBJ2-5; the match to TRBD1 covers 7 bases. The J call may be faulty, since TRBJ2-7 better matches the DNA end. This CDR3 is built from 14 residues. CDR1 SGHDT and CDR2 YYEEEE come from the germline V gene. The CDR3 spells CASSLLQGIYEQYF. CDR3 DNA sequence: TGTGCCAGCAGCTTATTACAGGGGATCTACGAGCAGTACTTC.

The genes are TRBV7-2 and TRBJ2-2; D is uncertain. The CDR3 runs to 17 residues. The V end was cut by 5 bases, the J end by 2 bases, with 18 bases between. From germline, CDR1 is SGHTA and CDR2 FQGNSA. In nucleotides, the CDR3 is TGTGCCAGCAGCCGTAGCAACAGACAAACCAACACCGGGGAGCTGTTTTTT. This gives the protein CASSRSNRQTNTGELFF.

The CDR3 nucleotides are TGTGCCAGCAGTTACTCTTCAGGGGGAACTAACTATGGCTACACCTTC. Its protein product is CASSYSSGGTNYGYTF. The chain is built from TRBV6-6 and TRBJ1-2; 7 positions agree with TRBD1. This CDR3 is built from 16 residues. V shed 0 bases and J 0 bases; nucleotides not matched to a gene: 4. Germline V gene sequence: CDR1 MNHNY, CDR2 SVGAGI (reference sequence).

The CDR3 is CASSQASGTSGFYEQYF. CDR3 sequence (DNA): TGCGCCAGCAGCCAAGCATCCGGGACTAGCGGGTTCTACGAGCAGTACTTC. The chain recombines TRBV4-1 with TRBJ2-7; TRBD2 aligns across 12 bases. This CDR3 spans 17 amino acids. V was clipped by 1 base and J by 3 bases; unmatched bases: 7. The germline gives CDR1 MGHRA, CDR2 YSYEKL.

This rearrangement joins TRBV4-3 to TRBJ1-1; no clear D gene. Trimming shortened V by 1 base and J by 1 base, and 10 bases separated the two germline ends. This CDR3 region has 15 residues. Germline loops: CDR1 LGHNA, CDR2 YSLEER. In DNA, the CDR3 is TGCGCCAGCAGCCAAGTTGGCAGGAGGAACACTGAAGCTTTCTTT. It specifies CASSQVGRRNTEAFF.

V is TRBV11-3 and J is TRBJ2-3, with D possibly being TRBD1 or TRBD2 (5 bases each). The germline CDR1 and CDR2 sequences are SGHNT and YENEEA. This CDR3 comprises 15 residues. The germline V and J ends were trimmed by 7 bases and 2 bases, with 16 bases remaining between them. CDR3 in amino acids: CASIKDWGPTDTQYF. In DNA form, the CDR3 reads TGTGCCAGCATCAAGGACTGGGGCCCCACAGATACGCAGTATTTT.

The chain has TRBV2 and TRBJ2-7; 10 bases match TRBD2. J was trimmed by 7 bases and V by 5 bases; bases with no gene match: 14. The germline V gene encodes CDR1 SNHLY and CDR2 FYNNEI. The CDR3 loop spans 16 amino acids. The chain's CDR3 is CASSPRGSGGAGEQYF. CDR3 nucleotide sequence: TGTGCCAGCAGTCCCCGGGGGAGCGGGGGGGCGGGGGAGCAGTACTTC.

J is TRBJ1-5 and V is TRBV5-1; a possible D gene is TRBD1 (5 bases). Trimming left V 0 bases short and J 4 bases short, with 11 bases between. The CDR3 length is 15 residues. Germline assignment: CDR1 SGHRS and CDR2 YFSETQ. The CDR3 loop is CASSLDGGNNQPQHF. CDR3 coding DNA: TGCGCCAGCAGCTTGGATGGGGGAAATAATCAGCCCCAGCATTTT.

The CDR3 sequence is CASSLWGPADTQYF. The CDR3 DNA sequence: TGTGCCAGCAGCTTATGGGGGCCGGCAGATACGCAGTATTTT. This chain connects TRBV11-2 to TRBJ2-3; tentative D call: TRBD1 (6 bases). This CDR3 is 14 amino acids long. Germline loops: CDR1 SGHAT, CDR2 FQNNGV. Trimming removed 2 bases at V and 4 bases at J, with 10 bases between.

There are a few counts of this clone. The V gene is TRBV19, the J gene TRBJ1-5; 8 bases are shared with TRBD1. With 3 bases clipped from V and 9 bases from J, the junction kept 7 bases outside the gene matches. Germline V gene lookup returns CDR1 LNHDA and CDR2 SQIVND (reference sequence). The CDR3 sequence is 14 residues long. CDR3 DNA: TGTGCCAGTAGTATGGGACAGGACCATCCGCCCCAGCATTTT. Its translation: CASSMGQDHPPQHF.

J is TRBJ1-1 and V is TRBV7-9; D not certain. V was trimmed by 3 bases and J by 1 base, leaving 6 bases between them. The germline V gene has CDR1 SEHNR and CDR2 FQNEAQ (reference sequence). The CDR3 runs to 13 residues. The CDR3 DNA is TGTGCCAGCAGCTTTGGGCCGAACACTGAAGCTTTCTTT. Protein sequence: CASSFGPNTEAFF.

Here the CDR3 reads CASNQFPGTSVSDTQYF. The CDR3 region has the DNA TGTGCCAGCAACCAATTCCCCGGGACTAGCGTTTCAGATACGCAGTATTTT. This rearrangement joins TRBV27 to TRBJ2-3; TRBD2 agrees at 10 bases. The V segment lost 7 bases and the J segment 4 bases; nucleotides outside the gene matches: 14. The CDR3 covers 17 residues. CDR1 and CDR2 from the germline V gene are MNHEY and SMNVEV (reference sequence).

The chain combines TRBV7-8 with TRBJ2-7; D may be TRBD1 (5 bases). The CDR3 length is 15 residues. The germline V gene encodes CDR1 SGHVS and CDR2 FQNEAQ. V dropped 1 base and J dropped 6 bases, with 16 bases sitting between them. The CDR3 DNA reads TGTGCCAGCAGCTTAGGCCCCCAGGACAACCGCGAGCAGTACTTC. Protein sequence: CASSLGPQDNREQYF.

Only a few counts were recorded for this clone. V is TRBV29-1 and J is TRBJ1-1; 8 bases line up with TRBD1. The length of the CDR3 is 13 residues. CDR1 is SQVTM, CDR2 ANQGSEA, per germline. J was trimmed by 6 bases and V by 6 bases; bases with no gene match: 9. The CDR3 protein is CSVVDRDVAEAFF. DNA for the CDR3: TGCAGCGTGGTGGACAGGGATGTGGCTGAAGCTTTCTTT.